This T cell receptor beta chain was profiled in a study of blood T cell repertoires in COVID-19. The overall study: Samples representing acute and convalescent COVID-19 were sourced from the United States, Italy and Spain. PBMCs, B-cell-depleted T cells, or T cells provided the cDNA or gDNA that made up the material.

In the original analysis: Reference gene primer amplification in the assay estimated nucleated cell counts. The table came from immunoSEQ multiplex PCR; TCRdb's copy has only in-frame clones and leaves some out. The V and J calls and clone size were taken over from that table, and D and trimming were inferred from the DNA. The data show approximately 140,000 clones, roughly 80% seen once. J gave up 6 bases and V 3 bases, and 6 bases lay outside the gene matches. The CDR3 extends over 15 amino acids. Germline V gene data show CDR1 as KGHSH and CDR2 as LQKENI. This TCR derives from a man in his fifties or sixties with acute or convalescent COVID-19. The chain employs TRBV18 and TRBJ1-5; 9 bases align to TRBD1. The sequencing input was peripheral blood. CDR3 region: CASSPSTGGVQPQHF. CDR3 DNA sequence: TGTGCCAGCTCACCTTCGACAGGGGGAGTTCAGCCCCAGCATTTT.